One and the same sample provided the 14 T cell receptor beta chains below, sequenced in a study of T cell repertoires in cytomegalovirus infection (dated by TCRdb to between 2018 and 2021). Sequencing relied on an Illumina HiSeq 1500. Using fastp trimming at Q25 and MiXCR clonotype assembly, TCRdb reanalyzed the public sequencing data and kept in-frame beta chains. Each entry is one CDR3 protein sequence, shown with its most common DNA and genes. Within this sample are hundreds of thousands of distinct CDR3 sequences, with about 44% of them counted one time only. Of the sample, about 41% falls within the top ten clones. The antigens for these receptors are not known. The sample's treatment or condition label, in plain terms: in vitro stimulation with specific CMV peptide epitopes to enrich CMV-specific T cells. Sequencing was performed on cultured PBMCs, taken from culture after CMV antigen stimulation. These TCRs come from a human donor in good health (CMV status not recorded). Some clones in this sample may be carry-over from other donors' samples.

The chain joins TRBV11-3 to TRBJ2-1; perhaps TRBD1 as D (6 bases). The CDR3 runs to 12 residues. CDR1 is SGHNT and CDR2 is YENEEA in the germline V gene. Between the trimmed V and J ends, which lost 5 bases and 14 bases, there was a span of 16 bases. This CDR3 reads CASSGDRDNKFF. The CDR3 nucleotides read TGTGCCAGCAGCGGTGACCGGGACAATAAGTTCTTC.

The rearrangement joins TRBV5-1 to TRBJ1-4; 7 bases are shared with TRBD1. Looked up from germline, CDR1 is SGHRS and CDR2 is YFSETQ. After removal of 1 base from V and 0 bases from J, the junction contained 3 bases not matched to a gene. The CDR3 consists of 16 residues. In DNA, the CDR3 is TGCGCCAGCAGCTTGCAGCAGGGGGCAACTAATGAAAAACTGTTTTTT. Encoded protein: CASSLQQGATNEKLFF.

The table lists this clonotype with a few counts. This chain joins TRBV6-1 and TRBJ2-2; D not certain. The V end was cut by 8 bases, the J end by 2 bases, with 12 bases between. The CDR3 is made up of 14 amino acids. The germline V gene has CDR1 MNHNS and CDR2 SASEGT. This chain's CDR3 is CASGEAANTGELFF. The CDR3 DNA reads as TGTGCCAGCGGCGAGGCAGCAAACACCGGGGAGCTGTTTTTT.

Only a few counts were recorded for this clonotype. V and J are TRBV6-1 and TRBJ2-6, with D unresolved. Trimming removed 2 bases from V and 0 bases from J, with 14 bases in between. The CDR3 sequence is 18 residues long. Germline V CDR1 and CDR2: MNHNS, SASEGT. The CDR3 sequence: CASSEFPTGPSGANVLTF. The CDR3 region has the DNA TGTGCCAGCAGTGAATTTCCCACCGGCCCCTCTGGGGCCAACGTCCTGACTTTC.

The rearrangement uses TRBV6-6 and TRBJ2-3; 11 bases are a match to TRBD2. Per germline, CDR1 MNHNY and CDR2 SVGAGI (reference sequence). Trimming at V came to 4 bases and at J to 5 bases, leaving 8 bases not matched to a gene. The CDR3 has 16 residues. The CDR3 spells CASSSELAGGLDTQYF. The CDR3, as DNA: TGTGCCAGCAGTTCGGAATTAGCGGGAGGGTTAGATACGCAGTATTTT.

The chain employs TRBV20-1 and TRBJ2-7; 8 positions agree with TRBD1. The CDR3 is made up of 15 amino acids. The V segment lost 0 bases and the J segment 6 bases; nucleotides outside the gene matches: 10. The germline gives CDR1 DFQATT, CDR2 SNEGSKA (reference sequence). The CDR3 sequence: CSAREILDRAGEQYF. The CDR3 DNA reads TGCAGTGCTAGAGAAATATTGGACAGGGCCGGCGAGCAGTACTTC.

The V gene is TRBV6-2 or TRBV6-3, the J gene TRBJ2-7; 9 nucleotides match TRBD2. V lost 10 bases, J lost 2 bases, and 9 bases stayed unmatched. The CDR3 runs 14 residues. The germline V gene has CDR1 MNHEY and CDR2 SVGEGT. CDR3: CATLSGRGTYEQYF. The CDR3 coding sequence is TGTGCCACCCTTAGCGGGAGAGGGACCTACGAGCAGTACTTC.

V gene TRBV28 combines with J gene TRBJ2-7; 8 bases fit TRBD2. Losses at the gene ends were 9 bases for V and 3 bases for J; bases not matched to a gene: 10. The CDR3 contains 14 residues. Germline CDR1 is MDHEN and CDR2 is SYDVKM. CDR3 DNA: TGTGCCAGTACCTCCGGGACTAGGGTCTACGAGCAGTACTTC. Protein: CASTSGTRVYEQYF. Supplemented by reference TRBV28 and TRBJ2-7, the full variable domain reads DVKVTQSSRYLVKRTGEKVFLECVQDMDHENMFWYRQDPGLGLRLIYFSYDVKMKEKGDIPEGYSVSREKKERFSLILESASTNQTSMYLCASTSGTRVYEQYFGPGTRLTVT.

Only a few counts were recorded for this clonotype. This chain connects TRBV6-1 to TRBJ2-7; D not resolved. The V gene lost 6 bases and the J gene lost 3 bases, with 6 bases spanning the gap. The CDR3 consists of 11 residues. Germline V CDR1 and CDR2: MNHNS, SASEGT. The chain's CDR3 is CASRNYYEQYF. The CDR3 DNA reads TGTGCCAGCAGGAATTACTACGAGCAGTACTTC.

This clonotype was detected only once. The CDR3: CASSRGGGQYEQYF. Written as DNA, the CDR3 is TGTGCCAGCAGTAGGGGGGGAGGGCAATACGAGCAGTACTTC. This chain joins TRBV6-6 and TRBJ2-7, with D perhaps matching TRBD2 (7 bases). Germline V gene data show CDR1 as MNHNY and CDR2 as SVGAGI (reference sequence). CDR3 length: 14 residues. V was clipped by 5 bases and J by 4 bases, with 15 bases between them.

The chain employs TRBV7-8 and TRBJ2-7; 11 nucleotides match TRBD1. This CDR3 contains 15 residues. The ends lost 2 bases at V and 5 bases at J; junction bases unmatched: 5. The germline CDR1 and CDR2 sequences are SGHVS and FQNEAQ. The CDR3 spells CASSLMGTGGNEQYF. The CDR3 DNA is TGTGCCAGCAGCTTAATGGGGACAGGGGGTAACGAGCAGTACTTC.

The chain employs TRBV11-2 and TRBJ2-5; no reliable D call. The germline V gene has CDR1 SGHAT and CDR2 FQNNGV. Trimming cost V 6 bases and J 1 base, with 12 bases left between them. This CDR3 has 14 residues. CDR3 DNA sequence: TGTGCCAGCAGTTTTGGGCGTCTCCAAGAGACCCAGTACTTC. This translates into CASSFGRLQETQYF.

The chain carries TRBV19 and TRBJ1-1; tentative D call: TRBD1 (6 bases). Germline CDR1 LNHDA, CDR2 SQIVND (reference sequence). This CDR3 spans 16 amino acids. V shed 1 base and J shed 4 bases, with 16 bases lying between them. For the CDR3, the DNA is TGTGCCAGTAGTATAGCAGGGGCGCTTACGGGCACTGAAGCTTTCTTT. It yields the protein CASSIAGALTGTEAFF. The variable domain in full, with the rest retrieved from reference TRBV19 and TRBJ1-1, is DGGITQSPKYLFRKEGQNVTLSCEQNLNHDAMYWYRQDPGQGLRLIYYSQIVNDFQKGDIAEGYSVSREKKESFPLTVTSAQKNPTAFYLCASSIAGALTGTEAFFGQGTRLTVV.

V usage is TRBV7-9 and J usage is TRBJ2-7; the D is unclear. The germline V gene has CDR1 SEHNR and CDR2 FQNEAQ (reference sequence). CDR3 length equals 11 residues. CDR3 in DNA: TGTTCGTCGAGCGCTGGCTACGAGCAGTACTTC. Translation: CSSSAGYEQYF.